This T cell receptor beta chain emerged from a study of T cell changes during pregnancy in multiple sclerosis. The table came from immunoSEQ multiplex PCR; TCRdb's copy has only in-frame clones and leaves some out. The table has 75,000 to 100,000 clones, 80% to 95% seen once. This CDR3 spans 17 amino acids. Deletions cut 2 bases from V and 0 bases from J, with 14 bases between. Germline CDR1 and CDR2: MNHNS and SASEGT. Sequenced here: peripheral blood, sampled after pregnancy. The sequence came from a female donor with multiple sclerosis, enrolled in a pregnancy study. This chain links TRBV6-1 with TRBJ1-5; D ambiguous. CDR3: CASSEWQAGYSNQPQHF. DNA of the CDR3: TGTGCCAGCAGTGAATGGCAGGCCGGTTATAGCAATCAGCCCCAGCATTTT.